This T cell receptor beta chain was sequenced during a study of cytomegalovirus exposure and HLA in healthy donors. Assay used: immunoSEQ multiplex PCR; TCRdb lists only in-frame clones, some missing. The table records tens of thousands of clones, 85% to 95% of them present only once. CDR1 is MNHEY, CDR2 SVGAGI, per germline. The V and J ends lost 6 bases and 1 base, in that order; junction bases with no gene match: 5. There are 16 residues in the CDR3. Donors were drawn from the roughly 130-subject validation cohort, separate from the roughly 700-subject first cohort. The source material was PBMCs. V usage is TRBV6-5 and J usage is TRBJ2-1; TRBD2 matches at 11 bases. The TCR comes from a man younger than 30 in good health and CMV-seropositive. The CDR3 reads CASRYLAGGSYNEQFF. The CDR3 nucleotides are TGTGCCAGCAGATACCTAGCGGGGGGTTCCTACAATGAGCAGTTCTTC.